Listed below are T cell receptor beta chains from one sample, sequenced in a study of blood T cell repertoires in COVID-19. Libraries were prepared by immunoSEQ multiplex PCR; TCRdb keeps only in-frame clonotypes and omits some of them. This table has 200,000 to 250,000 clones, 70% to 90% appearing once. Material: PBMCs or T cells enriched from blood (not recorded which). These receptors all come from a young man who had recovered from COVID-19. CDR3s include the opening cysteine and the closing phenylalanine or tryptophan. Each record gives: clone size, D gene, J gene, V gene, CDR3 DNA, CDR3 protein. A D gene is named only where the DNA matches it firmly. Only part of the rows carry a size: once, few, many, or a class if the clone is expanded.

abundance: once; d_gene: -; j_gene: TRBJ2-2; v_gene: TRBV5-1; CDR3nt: TGCGCCAGCAGCCTGAACACCGGGGAGCTGTTTTTT; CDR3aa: CASSLNTGELFF
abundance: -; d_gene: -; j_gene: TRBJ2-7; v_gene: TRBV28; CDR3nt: TGTGCCAGCACCTTAAACTCCTACGAGCAGTACTTC; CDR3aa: CASTLNSYEQYF
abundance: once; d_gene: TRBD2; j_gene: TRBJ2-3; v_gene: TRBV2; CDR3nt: TGTGCCAGCAGGCCCTCTAGCGGGAGTTTGACAGATACGCAGTATTTT; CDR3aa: CASRPSSGSLTDTQYF
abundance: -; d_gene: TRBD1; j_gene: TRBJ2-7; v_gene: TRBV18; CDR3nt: TGTGCCAGCTCATCCGGGACAGGCCTCTACGAGCAGTACTTC; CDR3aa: CASSSGTGLYEQYF
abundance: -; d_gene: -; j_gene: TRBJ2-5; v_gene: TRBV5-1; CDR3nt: TGCGCCAGCGAAAGGGGGGGGCAACAAGAGACCCAGTACTTC; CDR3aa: CASERGGQQETQYF
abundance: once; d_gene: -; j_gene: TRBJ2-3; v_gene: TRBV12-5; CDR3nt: TGTGCTAGTGGTTTTGGAGTCGGCACTAGCACAGATACGCAGTATTTT; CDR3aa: CASGFGVGTSTDTQYF
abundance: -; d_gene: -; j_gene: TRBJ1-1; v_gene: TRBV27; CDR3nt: TGTGCCAGCAGTTTATCGAGGGTAAACACTGAAGCTTTCTTT; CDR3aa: CASSLSRVNTEAFF
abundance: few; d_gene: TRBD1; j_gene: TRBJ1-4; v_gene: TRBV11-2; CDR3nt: TGTGCCAGCAGCTCGGGACAGGCGACCACTCTCGATGAAAAACTGTTTTTT; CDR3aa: CASSSGQATTLDEKLFF
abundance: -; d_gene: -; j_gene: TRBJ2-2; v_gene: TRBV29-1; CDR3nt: TGCAGTGTCCGAGAAACCGGGGAGCTGTTTTTT; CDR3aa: CSVRETGELFF
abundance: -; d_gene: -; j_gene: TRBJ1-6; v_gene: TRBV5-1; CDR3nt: TGCGCCAGCAGCTCAACCACCGGACAGTCGACCTCCTATAATTCACCCCTCCACTTT; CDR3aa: CASSSTTGQSTSYNSPLHF
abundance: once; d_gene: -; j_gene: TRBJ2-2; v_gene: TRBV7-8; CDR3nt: TGTGCCAGCAGCTTAGCTGGCGGCAACACCGGGGAGCTGTTTTTT; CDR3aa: CASSLAGGNTGELFF
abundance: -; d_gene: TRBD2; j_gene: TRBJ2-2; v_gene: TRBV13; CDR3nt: TGTGCCAGCAGCCCAAGCGGGGGGGGCCCGCACACCGGGGAGCTGTTTTTT; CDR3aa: CASSPSGGGPHTGELFF
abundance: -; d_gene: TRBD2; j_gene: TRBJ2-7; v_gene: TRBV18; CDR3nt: TGTGCCAGCTCACCACTTCCAGTCCGTAGGGAGGGCGAGCAGTACTTC; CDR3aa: CASSPLPVRREGEQYF
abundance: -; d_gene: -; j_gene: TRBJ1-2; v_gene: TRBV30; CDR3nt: TGTGCCTGGCTTCCCTCCCGGTACTATGGCTACACCTTC; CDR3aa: CAWLPSRYYGYTF
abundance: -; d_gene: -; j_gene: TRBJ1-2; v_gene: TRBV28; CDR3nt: TGTGCCAGCAGTTTACAAGGGCGGGGTGCCTATGGCTACACCTTC; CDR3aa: CASSLQGRGAYGYTF
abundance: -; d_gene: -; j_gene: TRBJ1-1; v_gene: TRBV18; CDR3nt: TGTGCCAGCTCACCCGGTGTGGACACTGAAGCTTTCTTT; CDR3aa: CASSPGVDTEAFF
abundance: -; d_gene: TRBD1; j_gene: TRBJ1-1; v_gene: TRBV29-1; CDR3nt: TGCAGCGTTGAGGACAGGGGTTTCGGCACTGAAGCTTTCTTT; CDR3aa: CSVEDRGFGTEAFF